This entry lists 7 T cell receptor beta chains sequenced from one sample in a study of Tregs in tolerant kidney transplant recipients. These receptors have no known antigen. Clones were sequenced by immunoSEQ multiplex PCR, and TCRdb holds only the in-frame ones, with some missing. The repertoire holds about 1,400 clones, over 40% seen once, with approximately 32% in the top ten. The specimen sequenced was Tregs from blood grown in culture. These receptors came from a human donor in good health.

This chain joins TRBV9 and TRBJ2-7; possibly TRBD2 for D (7 bases). CDR1 SGDLS and CDR2 YYNGEE come from the germline V gene. CDR3 length: 16 residues. V lost 4 bases and J lost 2, with 19 bases in between. The CDR3 spells CASSQGGGTRTYEQYF. The DNA of the CDR3 is TGTGCCAGCAGCCAAGGGGGAGGGACCCGGACCTACGAGCAGTACTTC.

This chain uses TRBV18 with TRBJ2-5; D may be TRBD2 (5 bases). The CDR3 runs to 13 residues. The germline CDR1 and CDR2 sequences are KGHSH and LQKENI. Trimming removed 2 bases at V and 7 bases at J, with 11 bases between. CDR3 region: CASSPEIRGTQYF. CDR3 in DNA: TGTGCCAGCTCACCAGAAATTCGGGGGACCCAGTACTTC.

This clone is labeled as medium-sized (0.01 to 0.1%). The gene calls are TRBV7-2 and TRBJ1-5; no firm D call. V lost 1 base to trimming and J lost 3 bases, with 7 bases between them. The CDR3 is 14 amino acids. Germline loops: CDR1 SGHTA, CDR2 FQGNSA. The CDR3 nucleotides read TGTGCCAGCAGCTTAGTCACAACCAATCAGCCCCAGCATTTT. Amino acids: CASSLVTTNQPQHF.

The chain has TRBV9 and TRBJ2-3, with TRBD1 as a possible D gene (5 bases). The CDR3 has 14 amino acids. In germline, CDR1 is SGDLS, CDR2 YYNGEE. Trimming shortened V by 0 bases and J by 2 bases, and 7 bases separated the two germline ends. CDR3 loop: CASSVDGATDTQYF. DNA for the CDR3: TGTGCCAGCAGCGTAGATGGGGCCACAGATACGCAGTATTTT.

This clone appeared a few times. J is TRBJ2-3 and V is TRBV2; TRBD2 is a possible D gene (5 bases). CDR3 size: 14 residues. Per germline, CDR1 SNHLY and CDR2 FYNNEI. Trimming removed 4 bases from V and 3 bases from J, with 11 bases in between. The CDR3 is CASSVQRETDTQYF. CDR3 in DNA: TGTGCCAGCAGTGTCCAGAGGGAGACAGATACGCAGTATTTT.

The chain recombines TRBV6-5 with TRBJ1-2, with D possibly being TRBD1 (6 bases). V lost 5 bases and J lost 4, with 17 bases in between. The CDR3 runs to 15 residues. Per germline, CDR1 MNHEY and CDR2 SVGAGI. The CDR3 reads CASSALGALSYGYTF. For the CDR3, the DNA is TGTGCCAGCAGTGCCTTGGGGGCCCTGAGCTATGGCTACACCTTC.

V usage is TRBV4-2 and J usage is TRBJ1-1; D is unresolved. Trimming took off 5 bases at V and 7 bases at J, with 20 bases between the two ends. Germline CDR1 reads LGHNA; CDR2 reads YNFKEQ. The CDR3 has 15 amino acids. CDR3 DNA sequence: TGTGCCAGCAGCTTATACGGCGTAGGACGCTATGAAGCTTTCTTT. It codes for CASSLYGVGRYEAFF.